Presented here are 27 T cell receptor beta chains from one specimen sequenced in a study of Ad26.COV2.S vaccination and SARS-CoV-2 variants. Assay used: immunoSEQ multiplex PCR; TCRdb lists only in-frame clones, some missing. The repertoire holds 500,000 or so clones, with around nine tenths as singletons. Indicated treatment: around 19 received Ad26.COV2.S at low or high dose, single or two shots; 5 received placebo; per-sample allocation not given. Material that was analyzed had been drawn on day 63 after the first vaccine or placebo injection. Sample: peripheral blood, taken in a trial of Ad26.COV2.S vaccine versus placebo. The receptor set was obtained from a person between 18 and 60 years old who received the Ad26.COV2.S COVID-19 vaccine or a placebo.

This clone has a handful of counts. J is TRBJ2-3 and V is TRBV2, with 8 bases lining up with TRBD1. The V and J ends lost 9 bases and 6 bases, in that order; junction bases with no gene match: 8. The CDR3 has 13 residues. Germline V lookup: CDR1 SNHLY, CDR2 FYNNEI. This chain's CDR3 is CASYTGGYDTQYF. Here the CDR3 DNA reads TGTGCCAGTTACACAGGGGGTTACGATACGCAGTATTTT. The complete variable domain, with remaining parts taken from reference TRBV2 and TRBJ2-3, reads EPEVTQTPSHQVTQMGQEVILRCVPISNHLYFYWYRQILGQKVEFLVSFYNNEISEKSEIFDDQFSVERPDGSNFTLKIRSTKLEDSAMYFCASYTGGYDTQYFGPGTRLTVL.

The CDR3 spells CASSLVIRGTSYEQYF. For the CDR3, the DNA is TGTGCCAGCAGCTTAGTAATTCGGGGGACCTCCTACGAGCAGTACTTC. The chain has TRBV7-8 and TRBJ2-7, with D possibly TRBD2 on 6 matching bases. The CDR3 spans 16 residues. Per the germline V gene, CDR1 is SGHVS and CDR2 is FQNEAQ. The V end lost 1 base, the J end lost 0 bases, and 13 bases lay between the germline ends.

The genes are TRBV14 and TRBJ2-2; D is undetermined. This CDR3 has 12 amino acids. The germline CDR1 and CDR2 sequences are SGHDN and FVKESK. Deletions cut 2 bases from V and 6 bases from J, with 4 bases between. The CDR3 DNA follows: TGTGCCAGCAGCCAAATTTCCGGGGAGCTGTTTTTT. Translation gives CASSQISGELFF.

CDR3 sequence: CASSPDSGRSNEQFF. For the CDR3, the DNA is TGTGCCAGCAGCCCCGATAGCGGCCGGAGCAATGAGCAGTTCTTC. V usage is TRBV7-3 and J usage is TRBJ2-1; D is possibly TRBD2 (6 bases). This CDR3 is built from 15 residues. Between the trimmed V and J ends, which lost 5 bases and 6 bases, there was a span of 17 bases. Germline-derived CDR1 and CDR2 are SGHTA and FQGTGA. Supplemented by reference TRBV7-3 and TRBJ2-1, the full variable domain reads GAGVSQTPSNKVTEKGKYVELRCDPISGHTALYWYRQSLGQGPEFLIYFQGTGAADDSGLPNDRFFAVRPEGSVSTLKIQRTERGDSAVYLCASSPDSGRSNEQFFGPGTRLTVL.

The chain uses TRBV28 and TRBJ2-3; D ambiguous. The CDR3 extends over 13 amino acids. Trimming pared 6 bases from V and 0 bases from J, leaving 7 bases between. Germline CDR1 and CDR2: MDHEN and SYDVKM. This CDR3 is CASRSESTDTQYF. The DNA for the CDR3 is TGTGCCAGCAGGTCAGAGAGCACAGATACGCAGTATTTT.

The chain has TRBV28 and TRBJ2-1; unclear D gene. The CDR3 totals 12 residues. CDR1 and CDR2 (germline): MDHEN, SYDVKM. Between the trimmed V and J ends, which lost 6 bases and 2 bases, there was a span of 5 bases. The CDR3 region is CASRQPYNEQFF. The CDR3 nucleotides read TGTGCCAGCAGACAGCCCTACAATGAGCAGTTCTTC.

The chain uses TRBV5-1 and TRBJ2-5; 7 nucleotides match TRBD2. This CDR3 region has 15 residues. Unmatched junction bases numbered 7, after V lost 4 bases and J lost 1 base. Germline values: CDR1 SGHRS, CDR2 YFSETQ. The CDR3 nucleotides read TGCGCCAGCAGCGCCGGCGGGGGAGGCCAAGAGACCCAGTACTTC. It yields the protein CASSAGGGGQETQYF.

The chain couples TRBV9 to TRBJ2-2; possibly TRBD2 for D (6 bases). Trimming left V 0 bases short and J 4 bases short, with 10 bases between. CDR1 is SGDLS, CDR2 YYNGEE, per germline. The CDR3 is made up of 15 amino acids. DNA for the CDR3: TGTGCCAGCAGCGTAGGAGGTAGCGGCACCGGGGAGCTGTTTTTT. Its translation: CASSVGGSGTGELFF.

This chain connects TRBV20-1 to TRBJ1-5, with no clear D. This CDR3 is 11 amino acids long. The V and J ends lost 3 bases and 6 bases respectively, with 6 bases between them. CDR1 is DFQATT, CDR2 SNEGSKA, per germline (reference sequence). As DNA, the CDR3 is TGCAGTGCTAGTGTTGGTCAGCCCCAGCATTTT. It is translated as CSASVGQPQHF.

V gene TRBV19 combines with J gene TRBJ1-5, with D uncertain. The CDR3 totals 12 residues. Germline-derived CDR1 and CDR2 are LNHDA and SQIVND (reference sequence). V gave up 3 bases and J gave up 7 bases, with 7 bases separating them. DNA of the CDR3: TGTGCCAGTAGTATGGCCGGACAGCCCCAGCATTTT. It translates to CASSMAGQPQHF.

Concerning this clone itself: Other DNA sequences in the sample encode the same CDR3. The chain joins TRBV3-1 (or the pseudogene TRBV3-2) to TRBJ2-7; D unresolved. CDR1 and CDR2 (germline): LGHDT, YNNKEL (reference sequence). This CDR3 is built from 11 residues. V lost 2 bases to trimming and J lost 3 bases, with 2 bases between them. As DNA, the CDR3 is TGTGCCAGCAGCCAAATCTACGAGCAGTACTTC. As protein: CASSQIYEQYF.

The V call is TRBV7-8, the J call TRBJ2-1; no firm D call. This CDR3 contains 17 residues. The germline V gene encodes CDR1 SGHVS and CDR2 FQNEAQ. Trimming stripped 1 base from V and 5 bases from J, with 18 bases between. DNA of the CDR3: TGTGCCAGCAGCTTAGGGTCCGGGTGGGTCAGCCACAATGAGCAGTTCTTC. Translation: CASSLGSGWVSHNEQFF. The variable domain in full, completed from reference TRBV7-8 and TRBJ2-1, reads GAGVSQSPRYKVAKRGQDVALRCDPISGHVSLFWYQQALGQGPEFLTYFQNEAQLDKSGLPSDRFFAERPEGSVSTLKIQRTQQEDSAVYLCASSLGSGWVSHNEQFFGPGTRLTVL.

Concerning this clone: The sample contains more than one DNA sequence encoding this CDR3. The chain uses TRBV28 and TRBJ1-5; D gene unclear. The CDR3 is 15 amino acids. V lost 5 bases, J lost 2 bases, and 13 bases lay in between. Germline CDR1 and CDR2: MDHEN and SYDVKM. In DNA, the CDR3 is TGTGCCAGCAGTCCGCCAGGAGGTGGCAATCAGCCCCAGCATTTT. It is translated as CASSPPGGGNQPQHF. Variable domain in full (rest from reference TRBV28 and TRBJ1-5): DVKVTQSSRYLVKRTGEKVFLECVQDMDHENMFWYRQDPGLGLRLIYFSYDVKMKEKGDIPEGYSVSREKKERFSLILESASTNQTSMYLCASSPPGGGNQPQHFGDGTRLSIL.

The rearrangement uses TRBV30 and TRBJ1-4; TRBD1 agrees at 8 bases. Looked up from germline, CDR1 is GTSNPN and CDR2 is SVGIG (reference sequence). This CDR3 is built from 15 residues. V dropped 7 bases and J dropped 7; count of bases not matched to a gene: 14. The CDR3, as DNA: TGTGCCTCTCAAGATAAAACAGGGGGGCGTGAAAAACTGTTTTTT. It codes for CASQDKTGGREKLFF. Supplemented by reference TRBV30 and TRBJ1-4, the full variable domain reads SQTIHQWPATLVQPVGSPLSLECTVEGTSNPNLYWYRQAAGRGLQLLFYSVGIGQISSEVPQNLSASRPQDRQFILSSKKLLLSDSGFYLCASQDKTGGREKLFFGSGTQLSVL.

This sequence joins TRBV5-1 and TRBJ2-7, with D uncertain. V lost 0 bases and J lost 3, with 7 bases in between. The CDR3 spans 13 residues. CDR1 and CDR2 from the germline V gene are SGHRS and YFSETQ. In DNA, the CDR3 is TGCGCCAGCAGCTTGGCCGATGGCTACGAGCAGTACTTC. Translated: CASSLADGYEQYF. The variable domain in full, completed from reference TRBV5-1 and TRBJ2-7, reads KAGVTQTPRYLIKTRGQQVTLSCSPISGHRSVSWYQQTPGQGLQFLFEYFSETQRNKGNFPGRFSGRQFSNSRSEMNVSTLELGDSALYLCASSLADGYEQYFGPGTRLTVT.

This sequence joins TRBV7-2 and TRBJ2-7, with TRBD2 identical over 8 bases. Germline assignment: CDR1 SGHTA and CDR2 FQGNSA. The J segment lost 1 base and the V segment lost 5 bases, leaving 10 bases of the junction unmatched. This CDR3 has 16 residues. CDR3 sequence reads: CASSPYGLAGSYEQYF. The CDR3 DNA is TGTGCCAGCAGCCCCTATGGGCTAGCGGGTTCCTACGAGCAGTACTTC.

The genes are TRBV24-1 and TRBJ1-2; D unresolved. V lost 4 bases and J 8 bases, leaving 10 bases between the germline ends. The CDR3 length is 12 residues. Germline loops: CDR1 KGHDR, CDR2 SFDVKD. The CDR3 sequence is CATSDATWGYTF. CDR3 nucleotides: TGTGCCACCAGTGACGCCACGTGGGGCTACACCTTC.

J is TRBJ2-7 and V is TRBV5-1, with D perhaps matching TRBD2 (6 bases). The CDR3 sequence is 14 residues long. V was clipped by 1 base and J by 6 bases, with 14 bases between them. Germline V gene sequence: CDR1 SGHRS, CDR2 YFSETQ. In nucleotides, the CDR3 is TGCGCCAGCAGCTTGCCCGGGGGATTTCTCGAGCAGTACTTC. Its protein is CASSLPGGFLEQYF.

The genes are TRBV4-2 and TRBJ2-3; 12 nucleotides line up with TRBD1. The CDR3 is 16 residues long. With 1 base clipped from V and 5 bases from J, the junction kept 4 bases outside the gene matches. The germline CDR1 and CDR2 sequences are LGHNA and YNFKEQ. CDR3 in amino acids: CASSQGGTGGGDTQYF. The CDR3 DNA is TGTGCCAGCAGCCAAGGCGGGACAGGGGGCGGAGATACGCAGTATTTT.

This rearrangement joins TRBV20-1 to TRBJ2-7; D call uncertain. Germline CDR1 DFQATT, CDR2 SNEGSKA (reference sequence). This CDR3 has 11 amino acids. Trimming stripped 2 bases from V and 7 bases from J, with 9 bases between. For the CDR3, the DNA is TGCAGTGCTAGACCTTCTCTGGAGCAGTACTTC. It translates to CSARPSLEQYF.

The V call is TRBV20-1, the J call TRBJ1-2; the D gene is possibly TRBD1 (6 bases). With 3 bases removed from V and 4 bases from J, the gap between germline ends came to 9 bases. The germline V gene has CDR1 DFQATT and CDR2 SNEGSKA (reference sequence). The CDR3 has 12 residues. The CDR3 is CSASIGGYGYTF. The DNA of the CDR3 is TGCAGTGCTAGTATAGGGGGCTATGGCTACACCTTC.

V and J are TRBV27 and TRBJ1-6; D perhaps matches TRBD1 (5 bases). Germline-derived CDR1 and CDR2 are MNHEY and SMNVEV (reference sequence). V lost 3 bases and J 9 bases, leaving 6 bases between the germline ends. The CDR3 length is 12 residues. CDR3 sequence (DNA): TGTGCCAGCAGTTTTGGGGGTTCACCCCTCCACTTT. Amino acids: CASSFGGSPLHF.

The rearrangement joins TRBV10-3 to TRBJ2-5; TRBD2 matches 8 bases. Per the germline V gene, CDR1 is ENHRY and CDR2 is SYGVKD. This CDR3 has 13 residues. The CDR3 spells CAGSGSEWETQYF. The DNA for the CDR3 is TGTGCTGGAAGCGGGAGTGAATGGGAGACCCAGTACTTC.

The chain is built from TRBV18 and TRBJ2-5; 9 nucleotides agree with TRBD1. The J segment lost 5 bases and the V segment lost 4 bases, leaving 8 bases of the junction unmatched. The CDR3 length is 15 residues. Germline loops: CDR1 KGHSH, CDR2 LQKENI. CDR3 coding DNA: TGTGCCAGCTCACGGGACCGGGACAGGGCCGAGACCCAGTACTTC. Translated, it gives CASSRDRDRAETQYF.

The count of this clone is one. The CDR3 DNA follows: TGTGCCAGCAGTCCGACAGGGGGCAAGATTGGCTACACCTTC. Translating it yields CASSPTGGKIGYTF. This chain joins TRBV6-5 and TRBJ1-2; 10 nucleotides agree with TRBD1. Looked up from germline, CDR1 is MNHEY and CDR2 is SVGAGI. The CDR3 runs 14 residues. V lost 5 bases and J lost 7; bases outside the gene matches: 7.

A remark on this clone: Other DNA sequences in the same sample also yield this CDR3. The CDR3 bases are TGTGCCAGCAGTTTCGTTAATGAGCAGTTCTTC. Protein: CASSFVNEQFF. The chain combines TRBV12-3 or TRBV12-4 with TRBJ2-1; D remains ambiguous. The CDR3 length is 11 residues. Trimming pared 3 bases from V and 7 bases from J, leaving 4 bases between.

This clone has only one observation. The chain has TRBV29-1 and TRBJ2-5, with D unresolved. Trimming shortened V by 8 bases and J by 4 bases, and 11 bases separated the two germline ends. CDR1 SQVTM and CDR2 ANQGSEA come from the germline V gene. This CDR3 contains 11 residues. This CDR3 is CSSGPGETQYF. As DNA, the CDR3 is TGCAGCTCCGGCCCCGGAGAGACCCAGTACTTC.